A selection of T cell receptor beta chains follows, all from one sample in a study of vaccination and CD4 T cells after COVID-19. What these receptors recognize is not known. TCRdb ran MiXCR on the PCR reads and lists one entry per CDR3 protein. Among about 11,000 distinct CDR3 sequences listed, roughly 26% were seen once. The sequencing sample was made of cultured CD4+ T cells from blood. These receptor sequences come from a human donor with COVID-19. Both conserved end residues are part of each CDR3. D genes are given only for firm matches. Where a row states a size, it is once, few, many or the class of an expanded clone; other rows omit it.

TRBJ1-5 | . | few | TRBV23-1 | CASTSREGDQPQHF | TGCGCCAGTACCTCCCGGGAAGGGGATCAGCCCCAGCATTTT
TRBJ1-5 | TRBD1 | few | TRBV7-9 | CASSLGDREHQPQHF | TGTGCCAGCAGCTTAGGCGACAGGGAACATCAGCCCCAGCATTTT
TRBJ2-1 | TRBD2 | . | TRBV6-4 | CASSDSGGGYNEQFF | TGTGCCAGCAGTGACTCAGGCGGGGGTTACAATGAGCAGTTCTTC
TRBJ2-3 | . | . | TRBV27 | CASSQRRAASDTQYF | TGTGCCAGCAGCCAAAGGCGAGCAGCTTCAGATACGCAGTATTTT
TRBJ2-7 | . | . | TRBV10-2 | CASSESRYEQYF | TGCGCCAGCAGTGAGTCGAGGTACGAGCAGTACTTC
TRBJ1-1 | TRBD1 | few | TRBV7-9 | CASSPRQGTNTEAFF | TGTGCCAGCAGCCCGAGACAGGGAACGAACACTGAAGCTTTCTTT
TRBJ2-5 | TRBD2 | large | TRBV7-8 | CASSLTERGGRETQYF | TGTGCCAGCAGCTTGACAGAGCGGGGGGGGAGGGAGACCCAGTACTTC
TRBJ1-5 | . | few | TRBV2 | CASSGGWGNQPQHF | TGTGCCAGCAGTGGGGGGTGGGGCAATCAGCCCCAGCATTTT
TRBJ2-1 | TRBD1 | . | TRBV20-1 | CSGTGFNEQFF | TGCAGCGGGACAGGTTTCAATGAGCAGTTCTTC
TRBJ1-4 | TRBD1 | . | TRBV20-1 | CSAVDREGAEKLFF | TGCAGTGCAGTGGACAGGGAAGGCGCTGAAAAACTGTTTTTT
TRBJ1-6 | . | . | TRBV27 | CASSLGTGGDTPLHF | TGTGCCAGCAGTTTAGGGACTGGGGGGGATACACCCCTCCACTTT
TRBJ2-1 | . | few | TRBV7-2 | CASSPTYNEQFF | TGTGCCAGCAGCCCTACCTACAATGAGCAGTTCTTC
TRBJ2-2 | . | . | TRBV30 | CAWSFSANTGELFF | TGTGCCTGGAGTTTTAGCGCGAACACCGGGGAGCTGTTTTTT
TRBJ2-7 | . | . | TRBV20-1 | CSATLTYEQYF | TGCAGCGCTACGCTTACCTACGAGCAGTACTTC
TRBJ2-7 | TRBD2 | few | TRBV27 | CASSRRTSGGRGRYEQYF | TGTGCCAGCAGTCGACGGACTAGCGGGGGCCGGGGTCGTTACGAGCAGTACTTC
TRBJ2-1 | TRBD2 | few | TRBV15 | CATSSGGSSNEQFF | TGTGCCACCAGCAGCGGGGGGTCCTCAAATGAGCAGTTCTTC
TRBJ2-5 | . | few | TRBV7-2 | CASSFRLTETQYF | TGTGCCAGCAGCTTTCGGTTAACGGAGACCCAGTACTTC
TRBJ1-1 | TRBD1 | . | TRBV5-6 | CASSPDRGQRTEAFF | TGTGCCAGCAGCCCGGACAGGGGGCAGCGAACTGAAGCTTTCTTT
TRBJ1-1 | . | . | TRBV7-2 | CASSGAILAFF | TGTGCCAGCAGCGGCGCAATCTTAGCTTTCTTT
TRBJ1-5 | . | medium-sized | TRBV5-8 | CASSLAGDQPQHF | TGTGCCAGCAGCTTGGCAGGGGACCAGCCCCAGCATTTT
TRBJ1-1 | TRBD1 | few | TRBV11-2 | CASAWSQGASTEAFF | TGTGCCAGCGCATGGAGTCAGGGGGCGAGCACTGAAGCTTTCTTT
TRBJ2-6 | . | . | TRBV2 | CASSQIPDYSGANVLTF | TGTGCCAGCAGTCAAATACCGGACTACTCTGGGGCCAACGTCCTGACTTTC
TRBJ2-6 | . | few | TRBV2 | CASSPPRGANVLTF | TGTGCCAGCAGCCCCCCTCGTGGGGCCAACGTCCTGACTTTC
TRBJ1-1 | . | few | TRBV7-2 | CASSLVFRAEAFF | TGTGCCAGCAGCTTAGTCTTTCGGGCTGAAGCTTTCTTT
TRBJ2-3 | . | . | TRBV20-1 | CSARDPTEPTDTQYF | TGCAGTGCTAGAGATCCCACGGAACCCACAGATACGCAGTATTTT